Presented here are 5 T cell receptor beta chains from one specimen sequenced in a study of blood T cells in healthy people across ages. A second 7 to 11 cycle PCR used barcoded and J-beta primers. TCRdb re-called the 5' RACE reads with MiXCR, one entry per CDR3 protein. The data contain 850,000 to 1,100,000 distinct CDR3 sequences, roughly two fifths of them singletons. Sequencing input: blood. Receptors were obtained from a man aged 18 to 30 in good health.

This clonotype was seen only a few times. The chain joins TRBV9 to TRBJ2-7; 7 bases map to TRBD2. V shed 0 bases, J shed 9 bases, and the junction held 6 bases outside the gene matches. This CDR3 has 13 residues. Germline V gives CDR1 SGDLS, CDR2 YYNGEE. The CDR3 protein is CASSVASGSGQYF. The DNA for the CDR3 is TGTGCCAGCAGCGTAGCTAGCGGATCGGGGCAGTACTTC.

Only a few counts were recorded for this clonotype. The chain recombines TRBV20-1 with TRBJ2-1, with D tentatively TRBD2 (5 bases). The DNA matches TRBJ2-7 better at its end, which makes the J call doubtful. Germline CDR1 is DFQATT and CDR2 is SNEGSKA (reference sequence). The CDR3 is 15 amino acids. The DNA for the CDR3 is TGCAGTGCACCCGGGAAGCGAACCCTTTACAATGAGCAGTACTTC. Translation: CSAPGKRTLYNEQYF.

This clonotype was counted a few times. This chain joins TRBV7-2 and TRBJ2-7; TRBD1 is a possible D gene (7 bases). This CDR3 region has 15 residues. Germline CDR1 is SGHTA and CDR2 is FQGNSA. V was cut by 5 bases and J by 2 bases, with 16 bases left in between. The CDR3 spells CASSRGTVSTYEQYF. The CDR3 DNA reads TGTGCCAGCAGCCGCGGGACAGTTTCCACCTACGAGCAGTACTTC.

Remarks on this clonotype: With a much larger clone just one base away, this may be a read error. The chain is built from TRBV7-3 and TRBJ2-5; 8 bases are a match to TRBD2. Trimming took 5 bases from V and 11 from J; bases not matched to a gene: 19. From germline, CDR1 is SGHTA and CDR2 FQGTGA. This CDR3 has 16 amino acids. CDR3 in amino acids: CASSPISGNTYNEQYF. The CDR3 DNA reads as TGTGCCAGCAGCCCCATTAGCGGGAACACTTACAATGAGCAGTACTTC. Filled out from reference TRBV7-3 and TRBJ2-5, the complete variable domain reads GAGVSQTPSNKVTEKGKYVELRCDPISGHTALYWYRQSLGQGPEFLIYFQGTGAADDSGLPNDRFFAVRPEGSVSTLKIQRTERGDSAVYLCASSPISGNTYNEQYFGPGTRLLVL.

The rearrangement uses TRBV12-3 or TRBV12-4 and TRBJ1-1, with D possibly matching TRBD1 (5 bases). The length of the CDR3 is 14 residues. Trimming took 5 bases from V and 0 from J, leaving 10 bases between them. The CDR3 here is CASSRGFVNTEAFF. As DNA, the CDR3 is TGTGCCAGCAGTAGGGGTTTCGTGAACACTGAAGCTTTCTTT.